Listed below are T cell receptor beta chains from one sample, sequenced in a study of regulatory T cells in long-lasting Graves disease. In TCRdb, the multiplex PCR reads were re-called with MiXCR into one record per CDR3 protein. The sample holds around 250,000 distinct CDR3 sequences, roughly a fifth seen once. The source was peripheral blood mononuclear cells (PBMCs), collected at new diagnosis, from a patient treated with antithyroid drugs. These receptor sequences come from a female donor with Graves disease. The CDR3 runs from the conserved cysteine through the conserved F or W. A D gene is named only where the DNA matches it firmly. Size is stated for part of the rows, as once, few or many counts, or as a class when the clone is expanded.

j_call: TRBJ2-1; v_call: TRBV20-1; clone_size: NA; d_call: TRBD2; cdr3_nt: TGCAGTGCTATAACTAGCGGGGACCCTTCCTACAATGAGCAGTTCTTC; cdr3_aa: CSAITSGDPSYNEQFF
j_call: TRBJ2-2; v_call: TRBV10-1; clone_size: many; d_call: NA; cdr3_nt: TGCGCCAGCAGCAGGACAGCCGGGGAGCTGTTTTTT; cdr3_aa: CASSRTAGELFF
j_call: TRBJ1-1; v_call: TRBV6-1; clone_size: many; d_call: NA; cdr3_nt: TGTGCCAGCAGTGAGGCCCCCGGGACCGGTGCTTTCTTT; cdr3_aa: CASSEAPGTGAFF
j_call: TRBJ1-4; v_call: TRBV6-1; clone_size: few; d_call: NA; cdr3_nt: TGTGCCAGCAGTCCGAACCCTATGGCTAATGAAAAACTGTTTTTT; cdr3_aa: CASSPNPMANEKLFF
j_call: TRBJ1-2; v_call: TRBV20-1; clone_size: many; d_call: NA; cdr3_nt: TGCAGTGCTAGAAGGCCGTTACCCTACACCTTC; cdr3_aa: CSARRPLPYTF
j_call: TRBJ1-3; v_call: TRBV5-6; clone_size: NA; d_call: NA; cdr3_nt: TGTGCCAGCAGCTTGGCGGCGTACTCTGGAAACACCATATATTTT; cdr3_aa: CASSLAAYSGNTIYF
j_call: TRBJ1-5; v_call: TRBV20-1; clone_size: many; d_call: TRBD1; cdr3_nt: TGCAGTGCTGTCCCCGGGACAGGTAGCCAGCCCCAGCATTTT; cdr3_aa: CSAVPGTGSQPQHF
j_call: TRBJ1-2; v_call: TRBV5-4; clone_size: NA; d_call: NA; cdr3_nt: TGTGCCAGCAGCTTGGGGGGCATTAACTATGGCTACACCTTC; cdr3_aa: CASSLGGINYGYTF
j_call: TRBJ1-2; v_call: TRBV7-9; clone_size: many; d_call: NA; cdr3_nt: TGTGCCAGCAGTATAGGTGATTGGCACGATGGCTACACCTTC; cdr3_aa: CASSIGDWHDGYTF
j_call: TRBJ1-2; v_call: TRBV5-1; clone_size: once; d_call: TRBD1; cdr3_nt: TGCGCCAGCAGCCCATCGACAGGGTGGAACTATGGCTACACCTTC; cdr3_aa: CASSPSTGWNYGYTF
j_call: TRBJ2-5; v_call: TRBV18; clone_size: many; d_call: NA; cdr3_nt: TGTGCCAGCTCACCACCCAGGGTCGAGACCCAGTACTTC; cdr3_aa: CASSPPRVETQYF
j_call: TRBJ1-1; v_call: TRBV19; clone_size: many; d_call: TRBD1; cdr3_nt: TGTGCCAGCAGTTACGGGACAGCAAACACTGAAGCTTTCTTT; cdr3_aa: CASSYGTANTEAFF
j_call: TRBJ2-3; v_call: TRBV7-2; clone_size: many; d_call: TRBD1; cdr3_nt: TGTGCCAGCAGCTTCGGACAGGTAGATACGCAGTATTTT; cdr3_aa: CASSFGQVDTQYF
j_call: TRBJ1-5; v_call: TRBV6-2/TRBV6-3; clone_size: NA; d_call: TRBD1; cdr3_nt: TGTGCCAGCAGTGCCCCGGGACAGGGGGAGAATCAGCCCCAGCATTTT; cdr3_aa: CASSAPGQGENQPQHF
j_call: TRBJ1-6; v_call: TRBV2; clone_size: many; d_call: NA; cdr3_nt: TGTGCCAGCAGTCCGCGAGAGAGGTCCCCCCTCCACTTT; cdr3_aa: CASSPRERSPLHF
j_call: TRBJ1-6; v_call: TRBV28; clone_size: few; d_call: NA; cdr3_nt: TGTGCCAGCAGCCCTGGGACCGATAATAATTCACCCCTCCACTTT; cdr3_aa: CASSPGTDNNSPLHF
j_call: TRBJ1-3; v_call: TRBV6-2/TRBV6-3; clone_size: NA; d_call: NA; cdr3_nt: TGTGCCAGCAGTGAAGCGAGGAGATACTTCGGAAACACCATATATTTT; cdr3_aa: CASSEARRYFGNTIYF
j_call: TRBJ2-3; v_call: TRBV20-1; clone_size: medium-sized; d_call: NA; cdr3_nt: TGCAGTGCAAGGGGGAGGGCTAGCGGTGTTAATACGCAGTATTTT; cdr3_aa: CSARGRASGVNTQYF
j_call: TRBJ1-6; v_call: TRBV7-2; clone_size: NA; d_call: TRBD1; cdr3_nt: TGTGCCAGCAGCACGCTGGACAGGGGAGAAAATTCACCCCTCCACTTT; cdr3_aa: CASSTLDRGENSPLHF
j_call: TRBJ2-5; v_call: TRBV12-3/TRBV12-4; clone_size: few; d_call: NA; cdr3_nt: TGTGCCAGCAGTTTGGGCAGGGTCGGGGGGCTCAATCAAGAGACCCAGTACTTC; cdr3_aa: CASSLGRVGGLNQETQYF
j_call: TRBJ1-1; v_call: TRBV10-2; clone_size: few; d_call: TRBD1; cdr3_nt: TGCGCCAGCAGTGAAGAGGGACAGTGTTTCTTT; cdr3_aa: CASSEEGQCFF
j_call: TRBJ2-2; v_call: TRBV5-1; clone_size: NA; d_call: TRBD1; cdr3_nt: TGCGCCAGCAGCGACGGACAGGGGGACGGGGAGCTGTTTTTT; cdr3_aa: CASSDGQGDGELFF
j_call: TRBJ1-4; v_call: TRBV4-1; clone_size: many; d_call: TRBD1; cdr3_nt: TGCGCCAGCAGCAAAGGACAGGGAGGGGGTGAAAAACTGTTTTTT; cdr3_aa: CASSKGQGGGEKLFF
j_call: TRBJ2-1; v_call: TRBV10-3; clone_size: NA; d_call: TRBD2; cdr3_nt: TGTGCCATATCCTACTCCGGGACTAGCGGTAACAATGAGCAGTTCTTC; cdr3_aa: CAISYSGTSGNNEQFF
j_call: TRBJ1-1; v_call: TRBV7-8; clone_size: few; d_call: NA; cdr3_nt: TGTGCCAGCAGCTTGGCAGCTCTTGGCCAACCTGAAGCTTTCTTT; cdr3_aa: CASSLAALGQPEAFF
j_call: TRBJ2-2; v_call: TRBV5-4; clone_size: NA; d_call: NA; cdr3_nt: TGTGCCAGCAGCCCGCCGCGCGCCGGGGCCGGGGAGCTGTTTTTT; cdr3_aa: CASSPPRAGAGELFF
j_call: TRBJ2-5; v_call: TRBV3-1; clone_size: many; d_call: TRBD2; cdr3_nt: TGTGCCAGCAGCAGGGGAGGGGAGACCCAGTACTTC; cdr3_aa: CASSRGGETQYF
j_call: TRBJ2-7; v_call: TRBV12-5; clone_size: many; d_call: NA; cdr3_nt: TGTGCTAGTGGTTTGGTACCGGACGCTCCCTACGAGCAGTACTTC; cdr3_aa: CASGLVPDAPYEQYF
j_call: TRBJ1-1; v_call: TRBV30; clone_size: NA; d_call: TRBD1; cdr3_nt: TGTGCCTGGAGTGCCACGACAGGGGAAACTGAAGCTTTCTTT; cdr3_aa: CAWSATTGETEAFF
j_call: TRBJ2-7; v_call: TRBV2; clone_size: NA; d_call: TRBD1; cdr3_nt: TGTGCCAGCAGGGGTCCCGGGACAGGGGGCCCCTACGAGCAGTACTTC; cdr3_aa: CASRGPGTGGPYEQYF
j_call: TRBJ2-5; v_call: TRBV24-1; clone_size: many; d_call: TRBD2; cdr3_nt: TGTGCCACCAGTGATTTGCGGACTAGCGGGAGTATTGAGACCCAGTACTTC; cdr3_aa: CATSDLRTSGSIETQYF
j_call: TRBJ1-4; v_call: TRBV7-2; clone_size: many; d_call: TRBD1; cdr3_nt: TGTGCCAGCAGCTTAGCGAAGGGGGCGGTTAATGAAAAACTGTTTTTT; cdr3_aa: CASSLAKGAVNEKLFF
j_call: TRBJ2-1; v_call: TRBV5-1; clone_size: many; d_call: NA; cdr3_nt: TGCGCCAGCAAACTTACCCGACTAGGCGATGAGCAGTTCTTC; cdr3_aa: CASKLTRLGDEQFF
j_call: TRBJ2-5; v_call: TRBV2; clone_size: NA; d_call: TRBD1; cdr3_nt: TGTGCCAGCAGTGACACAGGGGCTCGAAAAGAGACCCAGTACTTC; cdr3_aa: CASSDTGARKETQYF
j_call: TRBJ1-4; v_call: TRBV2; clone_size: NA; d_call: TRBD1; cdr3_nt: TGTGCCAGCAGGGGACACCGGGACAGGGATGGAAAACTGTTTTTT; cdr3_aa: CASRGHRDRDGKLFF
j_call: TRBJ1-4; v_call: TRBV3-1; clone_size: NA; d_call: TRBD1; cdr3_nt: TGTGCCAGCAGCCCCAAACTCGGACAGGGGCCGCTGGAAAAACTGTTTTTT; cdr3_aa: CASSPKLGQGPLEKLFF
j_call: TRBJ1-3; v_call: TRBV7-9; clone_size: NA; d_call: NA; cdr3_nt: TGTGCCGGACGGGACTCAACGAGGGGAAACACCATATATTTT; cdr3_aa: CAGRDSTRGNTIYF
j_call: TRBJ1-6; v_call: TRBV27; clone_size: many; d_call: NA; cdr3_nt: TGTGCCAGCAGTCCTGGGACCGCAGGTAGACCCCTCCACTTT; cdr3_aa: CASSPGTAGRPLHF
j_call: TRBJ2-1; v_call: TRBV20-1; clone_size: many; d_call: TRBD2; cdr3_nt: TGCAGTGCTAGAACCCGGCTAGCGGGAGACTCCTACAATGAGCAGTTCTTC; cdr3_aa: CSARTRLAGDSYNEQFF
j_call: TRBJ2-1; v_call: TRBV18; clone_size: many; d_call: NA; cdr3_nt: TGTGCCAGCTCACCAAGTGCCGGCGGCGAGCAGTTCTTC; cdr3_aa: CASSPSAGGEQFF
j_call: TRBJ2-1; v_call: TRBV12-3/TRBV12-4; clone_size: many; d_call: TRBD2; cdr3_nt: TGTGCCAGCAGTTTAGGGCCCAGGGTAGCGGGATCCTACAATGAGCAGTTCTTC; cdr3_aa: CASSLGPRVAGSYNEQFF